The present entry profiles one TCR beta chain with its context. The antigen remains undetermined. This specimen comes from a study of cytomegalovirus exposure and HLA in healthy donors. Whole-study context: It was reported in a later analysis that the same platform had been used for the 120 or so validation repertoires as for the roughly 670 first-cohort repertoires.

V gave up 4 bases and J gave up 6 bases; unmatched junction bases: 6. CDR1 LNHDA and CDR2 SQIVND come from the germline V gene (reference sequence). CDR3 size: 15 residues. Findings of the study overall: A few of the chains that were CMV-associated were confirmed in vitro to be specific for CMV antigens. Researchers counted roughly 150 TCR beta chains as cytomegalovirus-associated.

Profiling relied on immunoSEQ multiplex PCR, and the TCRdb table lists in-frame clones only, not all of them. The data hold about 180,000 clones, with around nine tenths observed a single time. The rearrangement uses TRBV19 and TRBJ2-3; 11 bases are shared with TRBD1. The source is a man between 18 and 35 years old in good health and CMV-seropositive. Material: PBMCs. The CDR3 DNA sequence: TGTGCCAGTAGTAACCCCGGGACAGGGGGGGATACGCAGTATTTT. Protein product: CASSNPGTGGDTQYF.